Below, 4 T cell receptor beta chains from the same sample are listed, as sequenced in a study of identical twins. One entry per CDR3 protein, called by TCRdb with MiXCR from the 5' RACE reads. The sample has some 500,000 distinct CDR3 sequences, nearly 10% seen once; the top ten hold around 3.2%. This sample also belongs to another study, concerning yellow fever vaccine responses in identical twins.

Sequencing was done on a sample of PBMCs. The receptors were sampled from a woman between 18 and 29 years old in good health.

This clonotype has only a few counts. This chain connects TRBV30 to TRBJ2-1; D remains ambiguous. The CDR3 sequence is 14 residues long. V shed 8 bases and J shed 5 bases, with 19 bases lying between them. CDR1 and CDR2 (germline): GTSNPN, SVGIG (reference sequence). The CDR3 DNA reads as TGTGCCGCCGCGAAGGGTGTACTTAACAATGAGCAGTTCTTC. As protein: CAAAKGVLNNEQFF.

This clonotype was counted many times. The J gene is TRBJ2-1, the V gene TRBV29-1, with 8 bases matching TRBD2. This CDR3 contains 14 residues. Trimming at V came to 3 bases and at J to 10 bases, leaving 11 bases not matched to a gene. CDR1 is SQVTM, CDR2 ANQGSEA, per germline. This CDR3 is CSVELGAGVREQFF. For the CDR3, the DNA is TGCAGCGTTGAGTTGGGAGCGGGGGTCAGGGAGCAGTTCTTC.

V usage is TRBV20-1 and J usage is TRBJ2-7; 8 nucleotides match TRBD2. This CDR3 spans 15 amino acids. Germline V lookup: CDR1 DFQATT, CDR2 SNEGSKA (reference sequence). V lost 2 bases, J lost 3 bases, and 9 bases stayed unmatched. The chain's CDR3 is CSARKPSGSYYEQYF. The CDR3 nucleotides are TGCAGTGCTAGAAAGCCTAGCGGGTCATACTACGAGCAGTACTTC.

V is TRBV5-1 and J is TRBJ2-3; 8 nucleotides line up with TRBD2. The J segment lost 3 bases and the V segment lost 4 bases, leaving 10 bases of the junction unmatched. The CDR3 runs 16 residues. Germline CDR1 SGHRS, CDR2 YFSETQ. In nucleotides, the CDR3 is TGCGCCAGCAGCGGGATGTCGGGGGGGCTAACAGATACGCAGTATTTT. Protein: CASSGMSGGLTDTQYF.